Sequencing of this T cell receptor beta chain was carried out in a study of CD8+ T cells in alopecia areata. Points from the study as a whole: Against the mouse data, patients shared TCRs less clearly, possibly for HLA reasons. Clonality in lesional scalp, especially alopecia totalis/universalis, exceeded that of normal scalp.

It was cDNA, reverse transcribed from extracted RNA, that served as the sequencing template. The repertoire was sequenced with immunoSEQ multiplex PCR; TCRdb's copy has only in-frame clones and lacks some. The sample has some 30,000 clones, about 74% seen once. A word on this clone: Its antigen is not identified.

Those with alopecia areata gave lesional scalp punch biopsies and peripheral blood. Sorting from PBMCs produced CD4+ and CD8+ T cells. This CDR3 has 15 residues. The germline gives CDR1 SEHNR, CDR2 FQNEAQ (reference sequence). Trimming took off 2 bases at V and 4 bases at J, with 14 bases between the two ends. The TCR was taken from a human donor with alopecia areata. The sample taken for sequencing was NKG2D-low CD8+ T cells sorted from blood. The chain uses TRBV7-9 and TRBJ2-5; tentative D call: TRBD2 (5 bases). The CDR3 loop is CASSLPAGVGETQYF. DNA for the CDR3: TGTGCCAGCAGCTTACCCGCCGGGGTGGGAGAGACCCAGTACTTC.